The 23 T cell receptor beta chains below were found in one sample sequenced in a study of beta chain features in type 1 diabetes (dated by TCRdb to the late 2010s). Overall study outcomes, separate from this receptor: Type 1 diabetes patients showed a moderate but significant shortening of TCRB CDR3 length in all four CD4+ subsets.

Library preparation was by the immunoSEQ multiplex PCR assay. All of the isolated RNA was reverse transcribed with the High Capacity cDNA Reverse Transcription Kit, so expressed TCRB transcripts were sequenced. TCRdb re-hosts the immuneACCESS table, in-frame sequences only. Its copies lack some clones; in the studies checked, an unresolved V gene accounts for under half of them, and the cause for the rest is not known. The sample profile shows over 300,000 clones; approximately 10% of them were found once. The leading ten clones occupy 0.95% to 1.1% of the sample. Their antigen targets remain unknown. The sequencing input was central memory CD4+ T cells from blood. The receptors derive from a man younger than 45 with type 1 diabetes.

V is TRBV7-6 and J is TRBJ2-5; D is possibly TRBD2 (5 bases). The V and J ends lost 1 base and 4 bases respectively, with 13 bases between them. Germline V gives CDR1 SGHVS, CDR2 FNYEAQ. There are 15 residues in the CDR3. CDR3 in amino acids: CASSLGLAEGETQYF. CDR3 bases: TGTGCCAGCAGCTTAGGGCTGGCCGAGGGAGAGACCCAGTACTTC.

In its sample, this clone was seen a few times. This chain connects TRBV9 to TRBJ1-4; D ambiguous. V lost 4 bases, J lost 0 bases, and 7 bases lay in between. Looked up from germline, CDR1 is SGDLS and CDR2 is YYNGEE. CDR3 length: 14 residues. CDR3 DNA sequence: TGTGCCAGCAGCACAGCCGCAACTAATGAAAAACTGTTTTTT. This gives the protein CASSTAATNEKLFF.

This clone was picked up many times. The CDR3 nucleotides read TGTGCCAGCAGTCGCGGGACAGGTTCTAGCACAGATACGCAGTATTTT. It codes for CASSRGTGSSTDTQYF. The chain carries TRBV7-9 and TRBJ2-3, with 8 nucleotides matching TRBD1. V lost 6 bases and J lost 0; bases outside the gene matches: 8. The CDR3 has 16 residues. Germline assignment: CDR1 SEHNR and CDR2 FQNEAQ (reference sequence).

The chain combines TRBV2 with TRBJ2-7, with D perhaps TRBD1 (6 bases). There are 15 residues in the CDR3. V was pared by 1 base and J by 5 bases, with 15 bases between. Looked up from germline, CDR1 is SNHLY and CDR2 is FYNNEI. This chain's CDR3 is CASSEDRVGDHEQYF. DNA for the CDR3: TGTGCCAGCAGTGAAGACAGGGTGGGAGACCACGAGCAGTACTTC.

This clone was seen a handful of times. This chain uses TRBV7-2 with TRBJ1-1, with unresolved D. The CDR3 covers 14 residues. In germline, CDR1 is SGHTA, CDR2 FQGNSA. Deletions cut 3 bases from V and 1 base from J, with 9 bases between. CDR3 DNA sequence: TGTGCCAGCAGCTTCGCCGCGGGGAACACTGAAGCTTTCTTT. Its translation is CASSFAAGNTEAFF.

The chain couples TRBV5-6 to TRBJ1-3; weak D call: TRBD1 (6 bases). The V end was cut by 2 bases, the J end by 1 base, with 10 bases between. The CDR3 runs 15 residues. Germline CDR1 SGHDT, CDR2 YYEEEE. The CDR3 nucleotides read TGTGCCAGCAGCTTACCGGGGGCATCTGGAAACACCATATATTTT. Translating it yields CASSLPGASGNTIYF.

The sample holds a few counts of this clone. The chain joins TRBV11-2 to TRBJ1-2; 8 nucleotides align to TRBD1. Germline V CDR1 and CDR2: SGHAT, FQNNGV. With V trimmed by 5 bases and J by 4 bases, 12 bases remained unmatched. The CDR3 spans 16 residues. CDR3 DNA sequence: TGTGCCAGCAGCCCTATCGGCGACAGGGGAAGCTATGGCTACACCTTC. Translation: CASSPIGDRGSYGYTF.

The DNA of the CDR3 is TGCGCCAGCAGCCAAGTAGGGCCTATTGACTACAATGAGCAGTTCTTC. Translating gives CASSQVGPIDYNEQFF. The chain uses TRBV4-3 and TRBJ2-1; D is ambiguous. Germline CDR1 reads LGHNA; CDR2 reads YSLEER. V dropped 1 base and J dropped 3 bases, with 13 bases sitting between them. This CDR3 comprises 16 residues.

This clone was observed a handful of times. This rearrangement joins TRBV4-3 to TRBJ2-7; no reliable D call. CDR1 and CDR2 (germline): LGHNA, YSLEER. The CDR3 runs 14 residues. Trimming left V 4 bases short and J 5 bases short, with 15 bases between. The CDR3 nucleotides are TGCGCCAGCAGCCGCCAACTCCGAGGTGACGAGCAGTACTTC. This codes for CASSRQLRGDEQYF.

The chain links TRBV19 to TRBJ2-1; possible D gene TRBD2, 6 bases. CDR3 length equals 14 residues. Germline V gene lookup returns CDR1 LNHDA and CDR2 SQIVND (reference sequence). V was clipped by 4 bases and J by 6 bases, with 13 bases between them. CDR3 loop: CASSTGLPSNEQFF. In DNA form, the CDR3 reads TGTGCCAGTAGTACGGGACTCCCCAGCAATGAGCAGTTCTTC. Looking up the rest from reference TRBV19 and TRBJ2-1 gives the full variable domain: DGGITQSPKYLFRKEGQNVTLSCEQNLNHDAMYWYRQDPGQGLRLIYYSQIVNDFQKGDIAEGYSVSREKKESFPLTVTSAQKNPTAFYLCASSTGLPSNEQFFGPGTRLTVL.

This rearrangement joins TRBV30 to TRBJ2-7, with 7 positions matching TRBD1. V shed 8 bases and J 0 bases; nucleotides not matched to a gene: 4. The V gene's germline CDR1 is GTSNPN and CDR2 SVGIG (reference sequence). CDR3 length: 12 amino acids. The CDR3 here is CATRDSSYEQYF. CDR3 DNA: TGTGCCACCCGGGACAGCTCCTACGAGCAGTACTTC.

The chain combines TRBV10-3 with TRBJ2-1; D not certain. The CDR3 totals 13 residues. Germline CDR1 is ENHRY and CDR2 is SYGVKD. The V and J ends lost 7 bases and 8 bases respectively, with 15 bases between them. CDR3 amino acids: CAITLPHNDEQFF. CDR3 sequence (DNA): TGTGCCATCACCCTCCCCCACAATGATGAGCAGTTCTTC.

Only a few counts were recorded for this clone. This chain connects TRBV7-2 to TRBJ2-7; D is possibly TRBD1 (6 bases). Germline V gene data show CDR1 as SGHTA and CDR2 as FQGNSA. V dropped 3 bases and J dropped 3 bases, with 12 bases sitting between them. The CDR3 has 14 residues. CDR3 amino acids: CASSFGQIGYEQYF. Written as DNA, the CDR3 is TGTGCCAGCAGCTTTGGACAGATCGGCTACGAGCAGTACTTC.

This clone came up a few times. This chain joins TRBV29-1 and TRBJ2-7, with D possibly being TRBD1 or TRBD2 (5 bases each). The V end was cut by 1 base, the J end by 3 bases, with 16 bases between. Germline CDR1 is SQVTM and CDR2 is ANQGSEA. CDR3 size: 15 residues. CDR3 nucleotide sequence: TGCAGCGTTGAAGCATGGGGGAACGGACACTACGAGCAGTACTTC. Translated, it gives CSVEAWGNGHYEQYF.

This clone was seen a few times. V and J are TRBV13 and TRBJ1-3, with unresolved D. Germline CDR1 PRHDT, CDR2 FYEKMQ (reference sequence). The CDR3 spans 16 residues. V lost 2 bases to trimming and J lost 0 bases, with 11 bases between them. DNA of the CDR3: TGTGCCAGCAGCTTAAGTTTAGGGTACTCTGGAAACACCATATATTTT. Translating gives CASSLSLGYSGNTIYF.

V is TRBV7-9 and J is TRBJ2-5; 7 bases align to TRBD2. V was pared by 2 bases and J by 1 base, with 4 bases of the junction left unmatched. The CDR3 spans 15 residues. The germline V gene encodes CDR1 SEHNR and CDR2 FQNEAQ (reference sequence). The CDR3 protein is CASSLTAGSQETQYF. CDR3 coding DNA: TGTGCCAGCAGCTTAACAGCGGGGAGCCAAGAGACCCAGTACTTC.

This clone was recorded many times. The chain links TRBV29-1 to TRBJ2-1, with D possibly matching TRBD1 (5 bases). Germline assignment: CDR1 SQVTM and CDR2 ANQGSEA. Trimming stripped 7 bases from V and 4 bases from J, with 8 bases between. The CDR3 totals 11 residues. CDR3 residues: CSGSGYNEQFF. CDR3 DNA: TGCAGCGGTTCAGGGTACAATGAGCAGTTCTTC.

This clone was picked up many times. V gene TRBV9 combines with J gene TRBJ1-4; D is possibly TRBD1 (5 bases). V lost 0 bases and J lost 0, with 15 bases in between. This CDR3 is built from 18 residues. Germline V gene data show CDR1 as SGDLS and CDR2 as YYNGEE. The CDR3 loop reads CASSVATGGYATNEKLFF. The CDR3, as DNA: TGTGCCAGCAGCGTAGCTACAGGAGGCTATGCAACTAATGAAAAACTGTTTTTT. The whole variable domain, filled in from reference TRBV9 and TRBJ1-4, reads DSGVTQTPKHLITATGQRVTLRCSPRSGDLSVYWYQQSLDQGLQFLIQYYNGEERAKGNILERFSAQQFPDLHSELNLSSLELGDSALYFCASSVATGGYATNEKLFFGSGTQLSVL.

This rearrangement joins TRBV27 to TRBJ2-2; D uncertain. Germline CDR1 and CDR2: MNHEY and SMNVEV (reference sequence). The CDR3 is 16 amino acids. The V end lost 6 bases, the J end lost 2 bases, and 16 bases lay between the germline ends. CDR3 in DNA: TGTGCCAGCAGCAAACCGGGCCCCGATAACACCGGGGAGCTGTTTTTT. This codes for CASSKPGPDNTGELFF.

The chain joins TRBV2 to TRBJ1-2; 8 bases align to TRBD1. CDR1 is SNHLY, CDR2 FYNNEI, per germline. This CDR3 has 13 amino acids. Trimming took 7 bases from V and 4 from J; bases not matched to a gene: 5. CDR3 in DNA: TGTGCCAGCAATGCCGGACAGGGCTATGGCTACACCTTC. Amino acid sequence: CASNAGQGYGYTF.

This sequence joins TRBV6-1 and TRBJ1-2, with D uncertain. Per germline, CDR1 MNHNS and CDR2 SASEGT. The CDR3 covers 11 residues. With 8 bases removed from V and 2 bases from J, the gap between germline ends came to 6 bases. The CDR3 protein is CASFQNYGYTF. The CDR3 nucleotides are TGTGCCAGCTTTCAAAACTATGGCTACACCTTC.

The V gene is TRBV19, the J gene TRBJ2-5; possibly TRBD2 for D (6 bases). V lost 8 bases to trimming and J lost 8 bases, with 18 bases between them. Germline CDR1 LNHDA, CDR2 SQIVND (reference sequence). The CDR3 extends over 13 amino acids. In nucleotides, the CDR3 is TGTGCCAGTTCGGTGACGGAGGGTGAAACCCAGTACTTC. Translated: CASSVTEGETQYF.

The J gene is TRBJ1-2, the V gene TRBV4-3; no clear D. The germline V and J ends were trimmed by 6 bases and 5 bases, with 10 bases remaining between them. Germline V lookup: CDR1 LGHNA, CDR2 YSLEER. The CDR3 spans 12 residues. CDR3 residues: CASSSRGYGYTF. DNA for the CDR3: TGCGCCAGCAGTTCCCGGGGTTATGGCTACACCTTC.